These 21 T cell receptor beta chains were all obtained from the same sample, sequenced in a study of T-cell reconstitution after alpha-beta-depleted transplantation in children. This sample's TCRbeta library carried unique molecular identifier barcodes. TCRdb re-called the PCR reads with MiXCR, one entry per CDR3 protein. The data hold hundreds of thousands of distinct CDR3 sequences, with roughly 17% observed a single time. This material consisted of PBMCs, mostly from graft donor cells, taken 360 days after TCRalphabeta/CD19-depleted stem cell transplant. Every receptor here comes from a male patient between 2 and 10 years old who had a stem cell transplant for acute lymphoblastic leukemia, so the T cells may come from the graft donor.

This sequence joins TRBV3-1 and TRBJ2-1; D gene ambiguous. The CDR3 totals 11 residues. Germline V CDR1 and CDR2: LGHDT, YNNKEL (reference sequence). The V end lost 1 base, the J end lost 10 bases, and 5 bases lay between the germline ends. CDR3 sequence reads: CASSQAAEQFF. The CDR3 DNA sequence: TGTGCCAGCAGCCAAGCGGCCGAGCAGTTCTTC.

This chain connects TRBV9 to TRBJ2-1; D might be TRBD2 (5 bases). The V end lost 0 bases, the J end lost 6 bases, and 10 bases lay between the germline ends. The CDR3 length is 14 residues. Looked up from germline, CDR1 is SGDLS and CDR2 is YYNGEE. The CDR3 coding sequence is TGTGCCAGCAGCGTAGAAACTAGTCGCAATGAGCAGTTCTTC. Amino acid sequence: CASSVETSRNEQFF.

This chain links TRBV28 with TRBJ2-4; maybe TRBD2 (5 bases). The V gene lost 6 bases and the J gene lost 2 bases, with 14 bases spanning the gap. CDR1 and CDR2 from the germline V gene are MDHEN and SYDVKM. The length of the CDR3 is 15 residues. The CDR3 DNA is TGTGCCAGCAGGTTGAGGGAACTGTCCAAAAACATTCAGTACTTC. This sequence encodes CASRLRELSKNIQYF.

Turning to this clonotype: It may be a read error: a sequence one base away is much more abundant. It is likely a read error, because the conserved phenylalanine at the end of the CDR3 is missing. The chain joins TRBV4-2 to TRBJ1-1; D is ambiguous. This CDR3 region has 15 residues. Trimming removed 3 bases at V and 11 bases at J, with 22 bases between. The germline gives CDR1 LGHNA, CDR2 YNFKEQ. The CDR3 here is CASSHTKSGFLRAFY. The CDR3 nucleotides read TGTGCCAGCAGCCACACAAAATCAGGTTTCCTGAGGGCTTTCTAT.

The rearrangement joins TRBV4-2 to TRBJ2-2; possible D gene TRBD2, 6 bases. The germline V gene encodes CDR1 LGHNA and CDR2 YNFKEQ. This CDR3 is built from 18 residues. V lost 3 bases and J lost 0, with 17 bases in between. The CDR3 region is CASSHIISREANTGELFF. The CDR3 nucleotides are TGTGCCAGCAGCCATATTATCTCGCGGGAAGCGAACACCGGGGAGCTGTTTTTT.

This clonotype came up many times. The chain combines TRBV20-1 with TRBJ1-2; maybe TRBD1 (6 bases). Looked up from germline, CDR1 is DFQATT and CDR2 is SNEGSKA (reference sequence). The CDR3 is 15 amino acids. The V end lost 0 bases, the J end lost 7 bases, and 18 bases lay between the germline ends. Here the CDR3 reads CSARDVLRGLGGYTF. CDR3 in DNA: TGCAGTGCTAGAGATGTACTCAGGGGCCTGGGTGGCTACACCTTC.

The rearrangement joins TRBV20-1 to TRBJ2-2; D gene uncertain. Trimming left V 7 bases short and J 7 bases short, with 22 bases between. This CDR3 is built from 15 residues. Looked up from germline, CDR1 is DFQATT and CDR2 is SNEGSKA (reference sequence). Written as DNA, the CDR3 is TGCAGTGTCGTGGGGTTCCGGCCCTCCGACGGGGAGCTGTTTTTT. Amino acids: CSVVGFRPSDGELFF.

This clonotype was observed a handful of times. This chain links TRBV6-5 with TRBJ2-1, with 10 bases fitting TRBD2. The junction had 17 bases not matched to a gene; V was cut back by 2 bases and J by 7 bases. The CDR3 runs 19 residues. Germline CDR1 reads MNHEY; CDR2 reads SVGAGI. The CDR3 nucleotides are TGTGCCAGCAGTTACACCAGCCCCCGGCTAGCGGGAGAAGGGAATGAGCAGTTCTTC. Translation gives CASSYTSPRLAGEGNEQFF.

This clonotype was seen only a few times. The chain is built from TRBV15 and TRBJ1-5; D not resolved. This CDR3 is 16 amino acids long. V was cut by 0 bases and J by 3 bases, with 12 bases left in between. In germline, CDR1 is LNHNV, CDR2 YYDKDF (reference sequence). The CDR3 bases are TGTGCCACCAGCAGAGAGGTAGGACTGATCAATCAGCCCCAGCATTTT. It codes for CATSREVGLINQPQHF.

In this sample, this clonotype turned up once. The V and J genes are TRBV7-9 and TRBJ2-2; 7 positions match TRBD2. The germline CDR1 and CDR2 sequences are SEHNR and FQNEAQ (reference sequence). V was pared by 4 bases and J by 3 bases, with 8 bases of the junction left unmatched. The CDR3 is made up of 16 amino acids. Here the CDR3 reads CASSSGSGAHTGELFF. Here the CDR3 DNA reads TGTGCCAGCAGCTCCGGGAGCGGGGCTCACACCGGGGAGCTGTTTTTT.

The J gene is TRBJ2-7, the V gene TRBV12-3 or TRBV12-4; 8 bases line up with TRBD1. With V trimmed by 3 bases and J by 1 base, 5 bases remained unmatched. This CDR3 is built from 15 residues. In nucleotides, the CDR3 is TGTGCCAGCAGTTTTTCGGGGACAGGTTCCTACGAGCAGTACTTC. Its protein is CASSFSGTGSYEQYF.

This chain joins TRBV7-2 and TRBJ1-1, with D uncertain. With 2 bases removed from V and 1 base from J, the gap between germline ends came to 11 bases. CDR3 length: 15 residues. From germline, CDR1 is SGHTA and CDR2 FQGNSA. The CDR3: CASSLFHRENTEAFF. The CDR3 DNA reads as TGTGCCAGCAGCTTATTCCACCGGGAGAACACTGAAGCTTTCTTT.

This clonotype was recorded a few times. The chain carries TRBV20-1 and TRBJ2-1, with 14 bases identical to TRBD2. Trimming cost V 5 bases and J 7 bases; bases outside gene matches: 4. This CDR3 has 14 residues. Germline CDR1 is DFQATT and CDR2 is SNEGSKA (reference sequence). The CDR3 DNA sequence: TGCAGTGCTCTAGGGACTAGCGGGAGTAATGAGCAGTTCTTC. Encoded protein: CSALGTSGSNEQFF.

The chain recombines TRBV18 with TRBJ1-1; 7 nucleotides agree with TRBD1. Germline V CDR1 and CDR2: KGHSH, LQKENI. This CDR3 is built from 14 residues. With 3 bases clipped from V and 4 bases from J, the junction kept 5 bases outside the gene matches. CDR3 nucleotides: TGTGCCAGCTCACCGCTGACAGGGTTCACTGAAGCTTTCTTT. This sequence encodes CASSPLTGFTEAFF. Variable domain in full (rest from reference TRBV18 and TRBJ1-1): NAGVMQNPRHLVRRRGQEARLRCSPMKGHSHVYWYRQLPEEGLKFMVYLQKENIIDESGMPKERFSAEFPKEGPSILRIQQVVRGDSAAYFCASSPLTGFTEAFFGQGTRLTVV.

In its sample, this clonotype was seen many times. This rearrangement joins TRBV10-3 to TRBJ2-5; D uncertain. Germline V CDR1 and CDR2: ENHRY, SYGVKD. The CDR3 consists of 14 residues. Between the trimmed V and J ends, which lost 0 bases and 1 base, there was a span of 6 bases. The DNA for the CDR3 is TGTGCCATCAGTGAGTCGATTATCCAAGAGACCCAGTACTTC. It codes for CAISESIIQETQYF.

This clonotype was counted a few times. The V call is TRBV29-1, the J call TRBJ2-4; TRBD2 matches at 15 bases. The CDR3 is 15 residues long. V was clipped by 4 bases and J by 5 bases; unmatched bases: 3. The germline CDR1 and CDR2 sequences are SQVTM and ANQGSEA. CDR3 bases: TGCAGCGTTGGAAGGACTAGCGGGAGGGAAAACATTCAGTACTTC. Translated, it gives CSVGRTSGRENIQYF.

This clonotype appeared many times. The chain is built from TRBV28 and TRBJ2-7, with D possibly matching TRBD2 (7 bases). The CDR3 spans 15 residues. The V and J ends lost 6 bases and 3 bases respectively, with 18 bases between them. Germline CDR1 and CDR2: MDHEN and SYDVKM. DNA for the CDR3: TGTGCCAGCAGCTTCTGGGGGGGGCAGTTCTACGAGCAGTACTTC. Its protein is CASSFWGGQFYEQYF.

This clonotype was seen repeatedly, ten times or more. CDR3 bases: TGCAGCGTTGACCCGACAGGGGGTGGCTACACCTTC. Amino acid sequence: CSVDPTGGGYTF. The chain employs TRBV29-1 and TRBJ1-2; 9 bases fit TRBD1. Per germline, CDR1 SQVTM and CDR2 ANQGSEA. With 3 bases clipped from V and 7 bases from J, the junction kept 3 bases outside the gene matches. CDR3 length: 12 amino acids.

The rearrangement links TRBV10-3 to TRBJ1-5; 9 nucleotides agree with TRBD1. Germline assignment: CDR1 ENHRY and CDR2 SYGVKD. The junction had 4 bases not matched to a gene; V was cut back by 0 bases and J by 4 bases. This CDR3 has 16 amino acids. The CDR3 nucleotides are TGTGCCATCAGTGAGTCCGGGACAGGGACAAATCAGCCCCAGCATTTT. Translation: CAISESGTGTNQPQHF.

In this sample, this clonotype turned up a few times. The chain links TRBV30 to TRBJ1-2; the D gene is possibly TRBD1 (5 bases). The CDR3 runs to 16 residues. Deletions cut 4 bases from V and 0 bases from J, with 18 bases between. Germline lookup yields CDR1 GTSNPN and CDR2 SVGIG (reference sequence). DNA for the CDR3: TGTGCCTGGATAGCGGGGGAGGGCGGGTCTAACTATGGCTACACCTTC. Residues: CAWIAGEGGSNYGYTF.

Only a few counts were recorded for this clonotype. J is TRBJ1-3 and V is TRBV25-1; 7 bases align to TRBD1. Germline-derived CDR1 and CDR2 are MGHDK and SYGVNS. This CDR3 contains 14 residues. V shed 3 bases and J 3 bases; nucleotides not matched to a gene: 2. The DNA for the CDR3 is TGTGCCAGCAGTGACGGGACAGTTGGAAACACCATATATTTT. Its protein product is CASSDGTVGNTIYF.